The rows below give T cell receptor beta chains drawn from one sample of a study of molecular identifiers for immune sequencing clone quantification. TCRdb independently ran MiXCR on the PCR reads; one entry per CDR3 protein. The repertoire consists of more than 550,000 distinct CDR3 sequences, with roughly 23% occurring once and the leading ten covering 0.78%. The sequenced material came from naive CD8+ T cells from blood, with Jurkat cell RNA spiked in. Receptor source: a human donor in good health. Some libraries in this study had Jurkat cell RNA spiked in. The CDR3 runs from the conserved cysteine through the conserved F or W. The order of the fields is D gene, V gene, clone size, CDR3 length, J gene, CDR3 protein, CDR3 DNA. D genes are given only for firm matches. The size field is filled for only some rows; it gives once, few, many or a size class.

>-|TRBV7-9|-|15|TRBJ2-7
CASSLELAPDYEQYF
TGTGCCAGCAGCTTAGAGCTAGCGCCAGACTACGAGCAGTACTTC
>-|TRBV5-1|-|12|TRBJ2-5
CASSSERQTQYF
TGCGCCAGCAGCTCGGAACGCCAGACCCAGTACTTC
>-|TRBV7-7|few|16|TRBJ2-3
CASSLGMGSSTDTQYF
TGTGCCAGCAGCTTAGGGATGGGGTCTAGCACAGATACGCAGTATTTT
>TRBD2|TRBV7-7|-|18|TRBJ2-2
CASSAGLAGGPIPGELFF
TGTGCTAGCAGTGCGGGACTAGCGGGAGGGCCTATCCCCGGGGAGCTGTTTTTT
>-|TRBV4-3|many|19|TRBJ2-6
CASSPWSLDGNSGANVLTF
TGCGCCAGCAGCCCATGGAGTTTGGACGGGAACTCTGGGGCCAACGTCCTGACTTTC
>-|TRBV28|-|16|TRBJ2-1
CASRAIRGSPYNEQFF
TGTGCCAGCAGGGCGATCAGGGGTTCGCCCTACAATGAGCAGTTCTTC
>-|TRBV29-1|-|12|TRBJ2-4
CSVAGSKNTQYF
TGCAGCGTTGCAGGTTCCAAAAACACTCAGTACTTC
>-|TRBV19|few|16|TRBJ2-5
CASGIWFGRGQETQYF
TGTGCCAGTGGTATTTGGTTCGGCAGGGGCCAAGAGACTCAGTACTTC
>TRBD1|TRBV7-6|-|15|TRBJ2-1
CASSLGTGVGNEQFF
TGTGCCAGCAGCTTAGGGACAGGGGTCGGGAATGAGCAGTTCTTC
>TRBD1|TRBV7-9|-|15|TRBJ2-7
CASSSRGDREYEQYF
TGTGCCAGCAGCTCGCGAGGGGACAGGGAATACGAGCAGTACTTC
>TRBD2|TRBV6-2/TRBV6-3|few|15|TRBJ2-4
CASSYSREGKNIQYF
TGTGCCAGCAGTTACTCTCGGGAGGGCAAAAACATTCAGTACTTC
>TRBD1|TRBV6-2/TRBV6-3|-|16|TRBJ2-3
CASSHPGQGVGDTQYF
TGTGCCAGCAGTCATCCGGGACAGGGAGTGGGAGATACGCAGTATTTT
>-|TRBV29-1|many|13|TRBJ2-2
CSVVKTADGELFF
TGCAGCGTTGTTAAGACAGCCGACGGGGAGCTGTTTTTT
>-|TRBV5-6|-|15|TRBJ2-7
CASSVGSLGQDEQYF
TGTGCCAGCAGCGTCGGTTCCTTGGGTCAGGACGAGCAGTACTTC
>-|TRBV28|few|17|TRBJ1-2
CASSPAGPSVSNYGYTF
TGTGCCAGCAGCCCTGCGGGACCCTCCGTCTCTAACTATGGCTACACCTTC
>-|TRBV20-1|many|10|TRBJ2-3
CSANADTQYF
TGCAGTGCTAATGCAGATACGCAGTATTTT
>-|TRBV5-4|few|16|TRBJ1-1
CASSNNGGGLNTEAFF
TGTGCCAGCAGTAACAACGGTGGGGGTTTGAACACTGAAGCTTTCTTT
>-|TRBV7-2|many|12|TRBJ2-3
CASNLDEDTQYF
TGTGCCAGCAACCTTGACGAAGATACGCAGTATTTT
>-|TRBV20-1|few|14|TRBJ1-1
CSARDPPRATEAFF
TGCAGTGCTAGAGACCCCCCCAGGGCCACTGAAGCTTTCTTT
>-|TRBV7-9|few|14|TRBJ2-7
CASSKPGVAYEQYF
TGTGCCAGCAGCAAACCAGGGGTAGCCTACGAGCAGTACTTC
>-|TRBV6-1|-|13|TRBJ2-5
CASSDWVQEPQYF
TGTGCCAGCAGTGACTGGGTCCAAGAGCCCCAGTACTTC
>-|TRBV5-1|many|16|TRBJ1-4
CASSPDIGQINEKLFF
TGCGCCAGCAGCCCGGACATCGGACAGATTAATGAAAAACTGTTTTTT
>-|TRBV29-1|-|14|TRBJ1-2
CSVVGGAANYGYTF
TGCAGCGTGGTCGGGGGGGCCGCTAACTATGGCTACACCTTC
>TRBD2|TRBV5-3|-|15|TRBJ2-3
CAISSISGGTDTQYF
TGTGCCATCAGTTCTATTAGCGGGGGCACAGATACGCAGTATTTT
>TRBD2|TRBV27|-|16|TRBJ2-5
CASSRGLAGVQKPQYF
TGTGCCAGCTCCCGCGGACTAGCGGGAGTCCAAAAGCCCCAGTACTTC
>-|TRBV5-1|-|14|TRBJ1-1
CASSLGQLYTEAFF
TGCGCGAGCAGCTTAGGACAGCTTTACACTGAAGCTTTCTTT
>TRBD2|TRBV4-3|few|20|TRBJ2-7
CASSHQLRGPTSGETYEQYF
TGCGCCAGCAGCCATCAATTAAGGGGGCCTACTAGCGGGGAAACCTACGAGCAGTACTTC
>TRBD2|TRBV29-1|few|13|TRBJ2-7
CSVGSGMSYEQYF
TGCAGCGTTGGTAGCGGGATGTCCTACGAGCAGTACTTC
>-|TRBV20-1|many|12|TRBJ2-7
CSARGDFYEQYF
TGCAGTGCTAGAGGGGACTTCTACGAGCAGTACTTC
>-|TRBV4-3|few|18|TRBJ2-5
CASSQDYSHWTSQETQYF
TGCGCCAGCAGCCAAGATTACTCCCATTGGACATCCCAAGAGACCCAGTACTTC
>TRBD2|TRBV5-5|many|18|TRBJ2-3
CASSLAFVSGRGTDTQYF
TGTGCCAGCAGCTTGGCTTTCGTTAGCGGGAGAGGCACAGATACGCAGTATTTT
>TRBD2|TRBV7-9|few|16|TRBJ2-1
CASSSGLAGAYNEQFF
TGTGCCAGCAGTTCCGGACTAGCGGGAGCCTACAATGAGCAGTTCTTC
>-|TRBV6-5|few|13|TRBJ2-1
CASSYSKVSEQFF
TGTGCCAGCAGTTACTCGAAAGTCTCTGAGCAGTTCTTC
>-|TRBV11-2|-|16|TRBJ1-4
CAGSPPMVDTNEKLFF
TGTGCCGGCAGCCCCCCCATGGTCGATACTAATGAAAAACTGTTTTTT
>-|TRBV27|-|13|TRBJ2-7
CASSLSAAYEQYF
TGTGCCAGCAGTTTGTCCGCGGCCTACGAGCAGTACTTC
>-|TRBV16|once|16|TRBJ1-2
CASSQSREGGNYGNTF
TGTGCCAGCAGCCAATCAAGAGAGGGAGGCAACTATGGCAACACCTTC
>TRBD2|TRBV2|-|16|TRBJ2-7
CASSEASGVPVHEQYF
TGTGCCAGCAGTGAGGCTAGCGGGGTCCCGGTCCACGAGCAGTACTTC
>-|TRBV27|few|14|TRBJ2-2
CASQSGGAAGELFF
TGTGCCAGTCAGAGCGGTGGGGCGGCCGGGGAGCTGTTTTTT
>-|TRBV4-2|many|15|TRBJ1-5
CASSQWAGGDQPQHF
TGTGCCAGCAGCCAATGGGCAGGAGGTGATCAGCCCCAGCATTTT
>-|TRBV27|few|15|TRBJ1-1
CASSLSGFGQYEAFF
TGTGCCAGCAGTTTATCGGGGTTTGGGCAGTATGAAGCTTTCTTT
>-|TRBV2|-|16|TRBJ1-1
CASISNLSVLNTEAFF
TGTGCCAGCATCTCCAACCTCAGTGTGCTCAACACTGAAGCTTTCTTT
>TRBD1|TRBV6-2/TRBV6-3|few|18|TRBJ1-6
CASSPRRDRLSYNSPLHF
TGTGCCAGCAGTCCTCGCCGGGACAGGCTCTCCTATAATTCACCCCTCCACTTT
>-|TRBV29-1|many|12|TRBJ2-7
CSVAQDSYEQYF
TGCAGCGTTGCACAGGACTCCTACGAGCAGTACTTC